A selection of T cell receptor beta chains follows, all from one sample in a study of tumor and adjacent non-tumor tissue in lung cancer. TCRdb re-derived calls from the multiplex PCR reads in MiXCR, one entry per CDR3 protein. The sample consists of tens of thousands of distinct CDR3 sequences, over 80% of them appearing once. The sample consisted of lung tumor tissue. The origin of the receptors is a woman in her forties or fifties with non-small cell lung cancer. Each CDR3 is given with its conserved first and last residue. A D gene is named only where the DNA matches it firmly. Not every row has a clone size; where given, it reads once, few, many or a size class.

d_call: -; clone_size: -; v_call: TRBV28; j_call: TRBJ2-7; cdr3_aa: CASSLYLESEQYF; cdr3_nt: TGTGCCAGCAGTTTATACCTCGAAAGCGAGCAGTACTTC
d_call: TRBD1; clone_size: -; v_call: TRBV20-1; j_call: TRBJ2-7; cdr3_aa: CSARVDRGAYEQYF; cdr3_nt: TGCAGTGCTAGGGTGGACAGGGGGGCCTACGAGCAGTACTTC
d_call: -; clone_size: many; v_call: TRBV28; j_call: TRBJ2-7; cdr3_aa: CASSDRRLSYEQYF; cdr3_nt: TGTGCCAGCAGCGACAGGCGCCTTTCCTACGAGCAGTACTTC
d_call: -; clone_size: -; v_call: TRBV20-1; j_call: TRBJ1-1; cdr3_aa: CSANGGGEITEAFF; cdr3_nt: TGCAGTGCTAACGGAGGCGGGGAGATCACTGAAGCTTTCTTT
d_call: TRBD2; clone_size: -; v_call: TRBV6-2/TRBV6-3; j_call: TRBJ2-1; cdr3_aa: CASRSRRAGAHEQFF; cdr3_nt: TGTGCCAGCAGATCCCGTCGGGCGGGAGCGCATGAGCAGTTCTTC
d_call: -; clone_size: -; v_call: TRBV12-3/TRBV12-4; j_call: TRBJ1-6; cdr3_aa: CSSSPPLHF; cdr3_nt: TGTAGCAGCAGTCCCCCCCTCCACTTT
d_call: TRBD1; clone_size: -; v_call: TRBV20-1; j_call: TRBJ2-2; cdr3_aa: CSARGIREGAAGELFF; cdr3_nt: TGCAGTGCTAGAGGGATAAGAGAGGGGGCCGCCGGTGAGCTGTTTTTT
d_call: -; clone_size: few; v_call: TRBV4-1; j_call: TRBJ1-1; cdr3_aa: CASSQDRYRLNTEVFF; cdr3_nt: TGCGCCAGCAGCCAAGACCGGTATCGATTGAACACTGAAGTTTTCTTT
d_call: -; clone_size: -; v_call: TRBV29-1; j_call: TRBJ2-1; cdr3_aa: CSVLGWNNEQFF; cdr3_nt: TGCAGTGTCCTAGGATGGAACAATGAGCAGTTCTTC
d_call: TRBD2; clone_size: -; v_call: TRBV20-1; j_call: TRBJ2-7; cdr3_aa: CSAIWTSVMKYF; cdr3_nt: TGCAGTGCTATCTGGACTAGCGTGATGAAGTACTTC
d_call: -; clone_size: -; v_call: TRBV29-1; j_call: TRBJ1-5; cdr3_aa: CSVAGGLSTDAQHF; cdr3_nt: TGCAGCGTTGCGGGGGGTCTGTCCACAGATGCGCAGCATTTT
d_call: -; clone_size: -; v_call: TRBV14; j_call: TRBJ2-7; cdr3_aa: CATSQDHRTENVYEQYF; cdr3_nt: TGTGCCACCAGCCAAGATCACAGGACTGAAAATGTTTACGAGCAGTACTTC
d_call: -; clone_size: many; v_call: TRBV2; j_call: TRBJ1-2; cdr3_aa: CASRREGYGYTF; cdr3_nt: TGTGCCAGCAGACGCGAGGGCTATGGCTACACCTTC
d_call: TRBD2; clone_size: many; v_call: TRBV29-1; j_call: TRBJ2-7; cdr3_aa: CSVGLAGDYEQYF; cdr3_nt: TGCAGCGTTGGGCTAGCGGGGGACTACGAGCAGTACTTC
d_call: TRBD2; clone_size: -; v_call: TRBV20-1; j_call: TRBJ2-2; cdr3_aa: CTAGAGGNTGELFF; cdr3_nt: TGCACTGCCGGAGCGGGGGGCAACACCGGGGAGCTGTTTTTT
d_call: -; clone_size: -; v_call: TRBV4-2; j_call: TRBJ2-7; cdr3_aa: CASASEQGYEQYF; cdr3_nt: TGTGCCAGCGCATCTGAACAGGGTTACGAGCAGTACTTC
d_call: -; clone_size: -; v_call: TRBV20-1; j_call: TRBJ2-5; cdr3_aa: CNARRWVGETQYF; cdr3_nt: TGCAATGCTAGACGGTGGGTAGGAGAGACCCAGTACTTC
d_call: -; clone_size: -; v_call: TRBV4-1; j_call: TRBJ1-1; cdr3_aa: CTSSLYTTVNTEAFF; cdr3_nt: TGCACCAGCAGCTTATACACGACAGTAAACACTGAAGCTTTCTTT
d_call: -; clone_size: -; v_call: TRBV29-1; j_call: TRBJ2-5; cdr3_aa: CSVAVNSGRIVETHYF; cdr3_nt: TGCAGCGTTGCGGTCAATAGTGGGAGGATTGTGGAGACCCATTACTTC
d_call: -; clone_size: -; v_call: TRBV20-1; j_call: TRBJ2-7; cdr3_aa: CSAGVSGTFTYEQYF; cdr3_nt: TGCAGTGCTGGAGTATCCGGAACTTTCACCTACGAGCAGTACTTC
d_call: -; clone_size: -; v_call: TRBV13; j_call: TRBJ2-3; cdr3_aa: CASSLPGRTDTRYF; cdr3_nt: TGTGCCAGCAGCCTTCCGGGAAGAACAGATACGCGGTATTTT
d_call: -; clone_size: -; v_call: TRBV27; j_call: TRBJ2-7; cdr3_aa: CASGLKHSYEQYF; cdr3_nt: TGTGCCAGCGGACTCAAGCACTCCTACGAGCAGTACTTC
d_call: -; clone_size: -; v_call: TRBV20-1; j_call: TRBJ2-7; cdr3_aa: CNARVTEGLSYEQYF; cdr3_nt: TGCAATGCTAGAGTAACTGAGGGCCTGTCCTACGAGCAGTACTTC
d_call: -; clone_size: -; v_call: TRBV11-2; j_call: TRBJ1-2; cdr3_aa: CASRLTRTIYGYTF; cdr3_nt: TGTGCCAGCAGATTAACACGTACTATCTATGGTTACACCTTC